This T cell receptor beta chain emerged from a study of T-cell memory formation after mild COVID-19. Findings and limits, study-wide: CD4/CD8 balance held among clones contracting day 15 to 85, and later expanders leaned CD4+. The study detected some responding clones in pre-infection memory, suggesting cross-reactive memory joined. Shrinking CD4+ clones were chiefly CM and EM; CD8+ ones were chiefly EMRA.

TCRdb reprocessed the 5' RACE reads via MiXCR and lists one record per CDR3 protein. The profile shows about 300,000 distinct CDR3 sequences, 15% to 20% of them singletons. In regard to this clonotype: Its antigen is not known.

Trimming took 1 base from V and 3 from J, leaving 9 bases between them. The CDR3 has 14 residues. From germline, CDR1 is MGHRA and CDR2 YSYEKL. This chain uses TRBV4-1 with TRBJ1-1, with TRBD1 as a possible D gene (5 bases). The sequencing sample was made of PBMCs or a T cell subset sorted from them (not recorded which). This TCR came from a man aged 18 to 35 who had mild COVID-19 (a few samples of this study predate the infection). Cell type and time point are not known. CDR3 bases: TGCGCCAGCAGCCAAGGACGGGGGTACACTGAAGCTTTCTTT. Translation gives CASSQGRGYTEAFF.